This T cell receptor (beta chain) stems from a study of regulatory T cells in long-lasting Graves disease. Study-wide results and caveats: Persistent Graves' patients showed reduced TCR diversity versus newly diagnosed patients.

As to this clonotype: Its target is unknown.

CDR3 size: 13 residues. Trimming shortened V by 10 bases and J by 0 bases, and 10 bases separated the two germline ends. Germline assignment: CDR1 SNHLY and CDR2 FYNNEI. As for time point: persistent/refractory GD, antithyroid drugs over 5 years with positive TRAb. The TCR library was prepared using RNA isolated from PBMCs. The TCR beta library used iRepertoire HTBI primers with Arm-PCR amplification of CDR3. Using its own MiXCR run on the multiplex PCR reads, TCRdb lists one record per CDR3 protein. The sample shows some 430,000 distinct CDR3 sequences, roughly a fifth of them seen only once. Source: peripheral blood mononuclear cells (PBMCs), taken when the disease was refractory, from a patient treated with antithyroid drugs. The sequence was obtained from a female donor with Graves disease. The V gene is TRBV2, the J gene TRBJ2-1; tentatively, D is TRBD1 or TRBD2 (5 bases each). CDR3 sequence: CAIRGDSYNEQFF. The CDR3 nucleotides are TGTGCCATCAGAGGGGACTCCTACAATGAGCAGTTCTTC.